The T cell receptor (beta chain) described here comes from a study of identical twins. Study conclusions and caveats: The more abundant beta clonotypes in cord blood had fewer insertions, and memory repertoires did not show this. In beta out-of-frame sequences, the excess sharing between twins was weaker.

Healthy Caucasian individuals made up all the donors. Looked up from germline, CDR1 is SQVTM and CDR2 is ANQGSEA. V shed 6 bases, J shed 9 bases, and the junction held 9 bases outside the gene matches. The CDR3 is 13 residues long. To note about this clonotype: Antigen: not known.

A universal primer site was incorporated via template switching, and the cDNA contained unique molecular identifiers. TCRdb re-analysed the 5' RACE reads in MiXCR, keeping a single row per CDR3 protein. Of hundreds of thousands of distinct CDR3 sequences in the sample, 8.6% are singletons; the top ten hold around 0.95%. These sequences were also reported in another study, on yellow fever vaccine responses in identical twins.

The sequenced sample consisted of PBMCs. V and J are TRBV29-1 and TRBJ2-1, with 9 bases matching TRBD1. The TCR was taken from a woman aged 18-35 years in good health. CDR3 in DNA: TGCAGCGTATGGGGACAGGGAGGGAGTGAGCAGTTCTTC. This translates into CSVWGQGGSEQFF.